The clone carrying this T cell receptor beta chain was seen a few times. The record originates from a study of blood T cell repertoires in COVID-19. Study-level background: The analysed material was cDNA or gDNA that came from T cells, B-cell-depleted T cells, or PBMCs.

Enrolled during active infection, Seattle patients were then followed longitudinally. The CDR3 consists of 17 residues. Germline loops: CDR1 SEHNR, CDR2 FQNEAQ (reference sequence). Trimming removed 1 base from V and 5 bases from J; junction bases left unmatched: 9. Original methodology: Amplification with reference gene primers provided the estimates of nucleated cell counts. Assay: immunoSEQ multiplex PCR; the TCRdb copy retains only in-frame clones and omits some. The V and J calls and clone size come from that table; D and trimming were worked out from the DNA. The repertoire holds almost 400,000 clones, with around 87% as singletons.

This chain connects TRBV7-9 to TRBJ2-1; 9 bases match TRBD1. The specimen was peripheral blood. This receptor was taken from a woman aged 55-69 years with COVID-19, enrolled during active disease. The CDR3 spells CASSLGLDRGRHNEQFF. In DNA form, the CDR3 reads TGTGCCAGCAGCTTAGGGTTGGACAGGGGAAGACACAATGAGCAGTTCTTC.